The 31 T cell receptor beta chains below were found in one sample sequenced in a study of cytomegalovirus exposure and HLA in healthy donors. PCR was performed using 60 Vbeta and 13 Jbeta primers. Assay: immunoSEQ multiplex PCR; the TCRdb copy retains only in-frame clones and omits some. Here the sample spans some 140,000 clones, around 79% being singletons. The sample comprised PBMCs. The receptors here all came from a man in his late teens or twenties in good health and CMV-seronegative.

Only a few counts were recorded for this clone. The chain couples TRBV7-2 to TRBJ2-7; 8 positions match TRBD1. This CDR3 spans 14 amino acids. J was trimmed by 3 bases and V by 4 bases; bases with no gene match: 5. The germline gives CDR1 SGHTA, CDR2 FQGNSA. The CDR3 spells CASSSGTGFYEQYF. The CDR3 coding sequence is TGTGCCAGCAGCTCCGGGACAGGCTTCTACGAGCAGTACTTC.

This clone occurred once. The chain recombines TRBV29-1 with TRBJ2-7; TRBD1 matches 9 bases. CDR1 SQVTM and CDR2 ANQGSEA come from the germline V gene. The CDR3 has 12 residues. V was pared by 6 bases and J by 5 bases, with 5 bases of the junction left unmatched. The CDR3 protein is CSVLTGGNEQYF. In DNA form, the CDR3 reads TGCAGCGTCCTGACAGGGGGTAACGAGCAGTACTTC.

The chain carries TRBV4-1 and TRBJ1-2; the match to TRBD1 covers 12 bases. There are 15 residues in the CDR3. CDR1 is MGHRA, CDR2 YSYEKL, per germline. Trimming removed 4 bases from V and 5 bases from J; junction bases left unmatched: 5. The DNA of the CDR3 is TGCGCCAGCAGCCCGGGACAGGGGGCTATGTATGGCTACACCTTC. Translated, it gives CASSPGQGAMYGYTF.

The chain carries TRBV7-3 and TRBJ2-2; no clear D gene. Germline CDR1 reads SGHTA; CDR2 reads FQGTGA. The CDR3 runs to 13 residues. Trimming removed 5 bases from V and 6 bases from J, with 10 bases in between. CDR3 residues: CASSLLSSGELFF. The CDR3 bases are TGTGCCAGCAGCCTATTAAGTTCCGGGGAGCTGTTTTTT.

This chain joins TRBV9 and TRBJ2-1, with D possibly matching TRBD1 (5 bases). The CDR3 has 13 residues. Germline CDR1 reads SGDLS; CDR2 reads YYNGEE. Trimming removed 4 bases from V and 4 bases from J, with 9 bases in between. The CDR3 region has the DNA TGTGCCAGCAGCCCTACAGGTTACAATGAGCAGTTCTTC. This gives the protein CASSPTGYNEQFF.

The rearrangement links TRBV27 to TRBJ1-6, with TRBD1 identical over 7 bases. J gave up 0 bases and V 4 bases, and 9 bases lay outside the gene matches. The V gene's germline CDR1 is MNHEY and CDR2 SMNVEV (reference sequence). CDR3 length equals 18 residues. CDR3 amino acids: CASSSWDRMSSYNSPLHF. The DNA for the CDR3 is TGTGCCAGCAGTTCTTGGGACAGAATGAGCTCCTATAATTCACCCCTCCACTTT.

V usage is TRBV5-6 and J usage is TRBJ1-6; D unclear. The CDR3 totals 13 residues. Germline CDR1 SGHDT, CDR2 YYEEEE. The V and J ends lost 4 bases and 9 bases respectively, with 11 bases between them. As DNA, the CDR3 is TGTGCCAGCAGCCTTAACGCGATTTCACCCCTCCACTTT. Translating it yields CASSLNAISPLHF. The whole variable domain, remainder taken from reference TRBV5-6 and TRBJ1-6, is DAGVTQSPTHLIKTRGQQVTLRCSPKSGHDTVSWYQQALGQGPQFIFQYYEEEERQRGNFPDRFSGHQFPNYSSELNVNALLLGDSALYLCASSLNAISPLHFGNGTRLTVT.

The chain links TRBV19 to TRBJ1-3, with D unclear. This CDR3 comprises 11 residues. Germline V gene sequence: CDR1 LNHDA, CDR2 SQIVND (reference sequence). V gave up 7 bases and J gave up 6 bases, with 7 bases separating them. Here the CDR3 DNA reads TGTGCCAGTACTCTGGCAAACACCATATATTTT. This encodes CASTLANTIYF.

The chain combines TRBV11-2 with TRBJ2-5; the D is unclear. Per the germline V gene, CDR1 is SGHAT and CDR2 is FQNNGV. This CDR3 spans 12 amino acids. V lost 8 bases, J lost 1 base, and 8 bases lay in between. CDR3 nucleotides: TGTGCCAGCCAGAAAAGCCAAGAGACCCAGTACTTC. Protein product: CASQKSQETQYF.

This rearrangement joins TRBV6-1 to TRBJ2-2; 7 nucleotides align to TRBD2. Germline CDR1 and CDR2: MNHNS and SASEGT. The CDR3 is made up of 13 amino acids. The ends lost 6 bases at V and 6 bases at J; junction bases unmatched: 4. CDR3 nucleotide sequence: TGTGCCAGCAGCCGGGGGGAGGCCGGGGAGCTGTTTTTT. Its protein product is CASSRGEAGELFF.

The chain uses TRBV4-2 and TRBJ2-5; TRBD1 matches at 10 bases. The DNA matches TRBJ2-7 better at its end, which makes the J call doubtful. The germline gives CDR1 LGHNA, CDR2 YNFKEQ. This CDR3 region has 14 residues. CDR3 sequence reads: CASSRGTGEDEQYF. The CDR3 nucleotides are TGTGCCAGCAGCCGCGGGACAGGGGAAGACGAGCAGTACTTC.

The chain uses TRBV5-6 and TRBJ1-5, with no clear D. The CDR3 length is 14 residues. Germline V gene lookup returns CDR1 SGHDT and CDR2 YYEEEE. V lost 4 bases and J lost 1, with 9 bases in between. CDR3 protein: CASSRYFSNQPQHF. The CDR3 DNA sequence: TGTGCCAGCAGCCGCTACTTCAGCAATCAGCCCCAGCATTTT.

The chain's CDR3 is CASSRQSPGEAFF. The CDR3 DNA reads as TGCGCCAGCAGCCGACAATCCCCGGGGGAAGCTTTCTTT. The chain recombines TRBV4-3 with TRBJ1-1, with D unclear. The germline V gene encodes CDR1 LGHNA and CDR2 YSLEER. CDR3 length equals 13 residues. V lost 4 bases and J lost 8, with 14 bases in between.

A single count supports this clone. The V call is TRBV9, the J call TRBJ2-5; 9 positions agree with TRBD2. The germline V gene encodes CDR1 SGDLS and CDR2 YYNGEE. Trimming cost V 4 bases and J 1 base; bases outside gene matches: 11. The CDR3 runs to 17 residues. The CDR3 loop is CASSRDPAGGLQETQYF. CDR3 in DNA: TGTGCCAGCAGCAGAGACCCAGCGGGGGGCCTCCAAGAGACCCAGTACTTC.

The chain carries TRBV27 and TRBJ2-7; 7 bases map to TRBD1. V dropped 5 bases and J dropped 3; count of bases not matched to a gene: 13. The CDR3 extends over 16 amino acids. Germline CDR1 and CDR2: MNHEY and SMNVEV (reference sequence). The CDR3 here is CASSPSTGWVVYEQYF. DNA for the CDR3: TGTGCCAGCAGTCCGTCGACAGGGTGGGTAGTCTACGAGCAGTACTTC.

The rearrangement links TRBV7-5 to TRBJ2-1; the table names TRBD1, a call not compared with the DNA. TRBV7-5 is flagged as a pseudogene. This CDR3 spans 15 amino acids. The CDR3 DNA follows: TGTGCCAGAAGCTTAGATAGGGGCTCTAACAATGAGCAGTTCTTC. It yields the protein CARSLDRGSNNEQFF.

This clone was detected only a few times. The chain links TRBV7-8 to TRBJ2-6, with D unclear. Germline V gene sequence: CDR1 SGHVS, CDR2 FQNEAQ. The CDR3 consists of 15 residues. V shed 4 bases and J shed 0 bases, with 7 bases lying between them. CDR3 amino acids: CASSSTNSGANVLTF. The CDR3 coding sequence is TGTGCCAGCAGCTCCACAAACTCTGGGGCCAACGTCCTGACTTTC.

This sequence joins TRBV30 and TRBJ2-6; D possibly corresponds to TRBD1 (5 bases). Trimming left V 1 base short and J 0 bases short, with 10 bases between. The CDR3 is 16 residues long. From germline, CDR1 is GTSNPN and CDR2 SVGIG (reference sequence). This CDR3 is CAWSGRVPSGANVLTF. CDR3 DNA: TGTGCCTGGAGTGGCAGGGTCCCCTCTGGGGCCAACGTCCTGACTTTC. The full variable domain, rest sourced from reference TRBV30 and TRBJ2-6, is SQTIHQWPATLVQPVGSPLSLECTVEGTSNPNLYWYRQAAGRGLQLLFYSVGIGQISSEVPQNLSASRPQDRQFILSSKKLLLSDSGFYLCAWSGRVPSGANVLTFGAGSRLTVL.

CDR3 protein: CASGGFNQPQHF. The CDR3 DNA is TGTGCCAGTGGAGGGTTCAATCAGCCCCAGCATTTT. The chain uses TRBV19 and TRBJ1-5; the D is unclear. This CDR3 comprises 12 residues. Trimming stripped 8 bases from V and 3 bases from J, with 8 bases between. Germline loops: CDR1 LNHDA, CDR2 SQIVND (reference sequence).

The V gene is TRBV5-6, the J gene TRBJ2-1; 10 nucleotides agree with TRBD2. CDR1 SGHDT and CDR2 YYEEEE come from the germline V gene. CDR3 size: 15 residues. Trimming at V came to 3 bases and at J to 6 bases, leaving 6 bases not matched to a gene. This chain's CDR3 is CASSYGLAAFNEQFF. DNA for the CDR3: TGTGCCAGCAGCTACGGACTAGCGGCCTTCAATGAGCAGTTCTTC.

V usage is TRBV5-5 and J usage is TRBJ2-1; TRBD2 is a possible D gene (5 bases). The ends were cut back, 4 bases at V and 1 base at J, with 15 bases in the middle. Germline assignment: CDR1 SGHKS and CDR2 YYEKEE (reference sequence). CDR3 length: 16 amino acids. CDR3 residues: CASSRNSGTSYNEQFF. CDR3 in DNA: TGTGCCAGCAGCCGCAACAGCGGAACGTCCTACAATGAGCAGTTCTTC.

The rearrangement uses TRBV19 and TRBJ1-1; 11 bases agree with TRBD1. CDR1 is LNHDA, CDR2 SQIVND, per germline (reference sequence). The V and J ends lost 6 bases and 10 bases, in that order; junction bases with no gene match: 10. This CDR3 comprises 14 residues. The CDR3 DNA reads as TGTGCCAGTAGGTGGACAGGGGGCGTTTCTTCAGCTTTCTTT. Residues: CASRWTGGVSSAFF.

J is TRBJ1-6 and V is TRBV19; D is possibly TRBD1 (5 bases). Deletions cut 10 bases from V and 0 bases from J, with 10 bases between. Looked up from germline, CDR1 is LNHDA and CDR2 is SQIVND (reference sequence). The CDR3 spans 14 residues. In DNA, the CDR3 is TGTGCCACTGCCAGGGACTCCTATAATTCACCCCTCCACTTT. Encoded protein: CATARDSYNSPLHF. Complete variable domain (other parts from reference TRBV19 and TRBJ1-6): DGGITQSPKYLFRKEGQNVTLSCEQNLNHDAMYWYRQDPGQGLRLIYYSQIVNDFQKGDIAEGYSVSREKKESFPLTVTSAQKNPTAFYLCATARDSYNSPLHFGNGTRLTVT.

The V call is TRBV27, the J call TRBJ2-1; perhaps TRBD1 as D (7 bases). The CDR3 has 14 residues. Germline CDR1 reads MNHEY; CDR2 reads SMNVEV (reference sequence). The ends were cut back, 6 bases at V and 4 bases at J, with 13 bases in the middle. CDR3 residues: CASRRSGGYNEQFF. For the CDR3, the DNA is TGTGCCAGCAGGCGTTCAGGGGGGTACAATGAGCAGTTCTTC.

The V and J genes are TRBV29-1 and TRBJ2-4; D unclear. The CDR3 has 11 amino acids. Germline CDR1 reads SQVTM; CDR2 reads ANQGSEA. The V end was cut by 4 bases, the J end by 2 bases, with 3 bases between. CDR3 sequence reads: CSVVSKNIQYF. In DNA form, the CDR3 reads TGCAGCGTTGTATCCAAAAACATTCAGTACTTC. Using reference TRBV29-1 and TRBJ2-4 for the parts outside the CDR3, the full variable domain is SAVISQKPSRDICQRGTSLTIQCQVDSQVTMMFWYRQQPGQSLTLIATANQGSEATYESGFVIDKFPISRPNLTFSTLTVSNMSPEDSSIYLCSVVSKNIQYFGAGTRLSVL.

The chain combines TRBV5-1 with TRBJ1-3; no definite D call. V lost 3 bases, J lost 0 bases, and 10 bases lay in between. This CDR3 has 15 residues. Germline CDR1 reads SGHRS; CDR2 reads YFSETQ. The CDR3 spells CASSSGQSSGNTIYF. In nucleotides, the CDR3 is TGCGCCAGCAGCTCTGGGCAGAGCTCTGGAAACACCATATATTTT.

In the case of this clone: The junction does not match germline at one end; this may be a read error. The chain employs TRBV7-9 and TRBJ1-2; maybe TRBD1 (6 bases). Germline V gives CDR1 SEHNR, CDR2 FQNEAQ (reference sequence). This CDR3 spans 14 amino acids. Here the CDR3 reads CSSSLEQGNYGYTF. The CDR3 DNA follows: TGTTCCAGCAGCTTAGAACAGGGAAACTATGGCTACACCTTC. Full variable domain (remainder filled in from reference TRBV7-9 and TRBJ1-2): DTGVSQNPRHKITKRGQNVTFRCDPISEHNRLYWYRQTLGQGPEFLTYFQNEAQLEKSRLLSDRFSAERPKGSFSTLEIQRTEQGDSAMYLCSSSLEQGNYGYTFGSGTRLTVV.

This chain connects TRBV11-2 to TRBJ2-7; 8 bases fit TRBD1. This CDR3 region has 11 residues. V lost 10 bases and J lost 8; bases outside the gene matches: 7. Germline CDR1 SGHAT, CDR2 FQNNGV. CDR3 sequence (DNA): TGTGCCACCCTTGGACAGGGCCAGCAGTACTTC. It yields the protein CATLGQGQQYF. The variable domain in full, completed from reference TRBV11-2 and TRBJ2-7, reads EAGVAQSPRYKIIEKRQSVAFWCNPISGHATLYWYQQILGQGPKLLIQFQNNGVVDDSQLPKDRFSAERLKGVDSTLKIQPAKLEDSAVYLCATLGQGQQYFGPGTRLTVT.

The chain is built from TRBV19 and TRBJ2-7, with 7 positions matching TRBD2. Germline assignment: CDR1 LNHDA and CDR2 SQIVND (reference sequence). With 5 bases clipped from V and 7 bases from J, the junction kept 8 bases outside the gene matches. The CDR3 extends over 13 amino acids. CDR3: CASSARSSGEQYF. CDR3 bases: TGTGCCAGTAGTGCGCGCTCTAGCGGAGAGCAGTACTTC.

The chain joins TRBV14 to TRBJ2-7; the match to TRBD1 covers 8 bases. The J segment lost 4 bases and the V segment lost 3 bases, leaving 17 bases of the junction unmatched. CDR1 and CDR2 (germline): SGHDN, FVKESK. This CDR3 has 18 amino acids. In DNA form, the CDR3 reads TGTGCCAGCAGCCATAGAGGCCGAGACAGGGGTCGTCTTTACGAGCAGTACTTC. Its translation is CASSHRGRDRGRLYEQYF.

This clone appeared a few times. The chain joins TRBV9 to TRBJ2-2; 9 nucleotides match TRBD1. Per germline, CDR1 SGDLS and CDR2 YYNGEE. V lost 4 bases to trimming and J lost 3 bases; unmatched junction nucleotides: 7. CDR3 length: 16 residues. CDR3 DNA sequence: TGTGCCAGCAGCTCCAGGACAGGGGACCACACCGGGGAGCTGTTTTTT. It specifies CASSSRTGDHTGELFF.